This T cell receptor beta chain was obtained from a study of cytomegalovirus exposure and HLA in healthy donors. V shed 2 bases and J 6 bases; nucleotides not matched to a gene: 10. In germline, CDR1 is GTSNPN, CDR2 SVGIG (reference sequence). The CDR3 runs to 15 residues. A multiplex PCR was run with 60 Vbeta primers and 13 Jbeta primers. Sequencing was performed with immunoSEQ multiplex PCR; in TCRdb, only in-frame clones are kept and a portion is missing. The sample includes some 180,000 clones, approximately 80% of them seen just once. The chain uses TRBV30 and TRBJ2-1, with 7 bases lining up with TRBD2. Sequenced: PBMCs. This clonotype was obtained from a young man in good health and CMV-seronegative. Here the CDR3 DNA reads TGTGCCTGGAGTCAAGGTGGCGGGAGTCTCAATGAGCAGTTCTTC. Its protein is CAWSQGGGSLNEQFF.